This T cell receptor beta chain was profiled in a study of blood T cells in healthy people across ages. Of note for this clonotype: What it recognizes is unknown. Possible read error: a much larger clone is one base away.

Germline V gene lookup returns CDR1 ENHRY and CDR2 SYGVKD. The CDR3 has 16 residues. A second PCR, run for roughly 7 to 12 cycles, used a sample-barcoded 5' primer plus a J-beta primer mix. TCRdb called the 5' RACE reads again in MiXCR, with one record for every CDR3 protein. The sample carries some 1.7 million distinct CDR3 sequences, approximately 28% recorded once. Overall study results and limits: Significant beta diversity loss was already apparent by age approximately 40, declining roughly linearly.

The sample comprised blood. J is TRBJ2-5 and V is TRBV10-3, with 7 bases that match TRBD2. The receptor was derived from a woman aged 25 to 39 in good health. Here the CDR3 reads CAINESGGGPQETQYF. DNA for the CDR3: TGTGCCATCAATGAGTCGGGCGGGGGACCCCAAGAGACCCAGTACTTC.